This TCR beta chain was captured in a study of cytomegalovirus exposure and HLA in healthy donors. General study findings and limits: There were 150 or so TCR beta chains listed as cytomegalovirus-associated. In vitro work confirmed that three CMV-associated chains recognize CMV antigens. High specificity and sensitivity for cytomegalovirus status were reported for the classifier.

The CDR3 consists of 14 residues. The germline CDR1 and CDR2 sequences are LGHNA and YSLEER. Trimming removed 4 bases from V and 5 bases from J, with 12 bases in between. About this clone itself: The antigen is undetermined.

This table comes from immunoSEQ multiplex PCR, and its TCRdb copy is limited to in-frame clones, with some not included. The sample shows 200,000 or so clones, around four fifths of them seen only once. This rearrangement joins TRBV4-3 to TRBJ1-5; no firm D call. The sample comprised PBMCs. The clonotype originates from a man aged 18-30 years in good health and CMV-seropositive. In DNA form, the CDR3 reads TGCGCCAGCAGCCCAGACCTCGTAGATCAGCCCCAGCATTTT. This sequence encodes CASSPDLVDQPQHF.